Listed below are T cell receptor beta chains from one sample, sequenced in a study of T-cell reconstitution after alpha-beta-depleted transplantation in children. From the PCR reads, TCRdb called clonotypes with MiXCR, one entry per CDR3 protein. The table includes about 370,000 distinct CDR3 sequences, 20% detected once. The sample in question was PBMCs from the stem cell graft donor, obtained from the stem cell graft. These receptors were collected from a human donor who donated a stem cell graft to a child with acute myeloid leukemia. Both conserved end residues are part of each CDR3. D genes are given only for firm matches. Size tells how often a clone was seen (once, few, many) or the class of an expanded clone, and some rows leave it out.

j_call	clone_size	d_call	v_call	cdr3_aa	cdr3_nt
TRBJ2-2	NA	NA	TRBV5-6	CASSWDQNTGELFF	TGTGCCAGCAGCTGGGACCAGAACACCGGGGAGCTGTTTTTT
TRBJ2-5	NA	NA	TRBV12-3/TRBV12-4	CASSPGGGLETQYF	TGTGCCAGCAGCCCTGGGGGGGGCTTGGAGACCCAGTACTTC
TRBJ1-5	NA	NA	TRBV12-3/TRBV12-4	CASSFAYSNQPQHF	TGTGCCAGCAGTTTTGCTTACAGCAATCAGCCCCAGCATTTT
TRBJ2-3	few	NA	TRBV25-1	CASTPPDRSTDTQYF	TGTGCCAGCACCCCCCCCGACAGAAGCACAGATACGCAGTATTTT
TRBJ2-2	NA	NA	TRBV12-3/TRBV12-4	CASSLFGLGNTGELFF	TGTGCCAGCAGTTTATTTGGGTTGGGGAACACCGGGGAGCTGTTTTTT
TRBJ2-4	NA	TRBD2	TRBV28	CASSSPSGIQYF	TGTGCCAGCAGTTCCCCTAGCGGCATTCAGTACTTC
TRBJ2-2	NA	NA	TRBV20-1	CRAHRHTPNTGELFF	TGCAGAGCTCATCGGCACACACCCAACACCGGGGAGCTGTTTTTT
TRBJ2-5	few	NA	TRBV7-7	CASSVSGSWETQYF	TGTGCCAGCAGCGTATCAGGGTCGTGGGAGACCCAGTACTTC
TRBJ2-5	NA	NA	TRBV29-1	CSVEGPETQYF	TGCAGCGTTGAGGGGCCGGAGACCCAGTACTTC
TRBJ1-5	many	TRBD1	TRBV12-3/TRBV12-4	CASSWGTGSQPQHF	TGTGCCAGCAGTTGGGGGACAGGGAGTCAGCCCCAGCATTTT
TRBJ1-4	NA	NA	TRBV20-1	CSASQDRPLGEKLFF	TGCAGTGCGAGTCAAGACAGGCCGCTAGGTGAAAAACTGTTTTTT
TRBJ1-5	NA	NA	TRBV28	CASQGMGGQPQHF	TGTGCCAGTCAGGGGATGGGCGGTCAGCCCCAGCATTTT
TRBJ2-3	NA	NA	TRBV20-1	CSASRVLNTDTQYF	TGCAGTGCTAGCAGGGTTCTTAACACAGATACGCAGTATTTT
TRBJ1-1	NA	TRBD1	TRBV7-9	CASSSYRDRGTEAFF	TGTGCCAGCAGCTCGTACCGGGACAGGGGCACTGAAGCTTTCTTT
TRBJ1-6	many	NA	TRBV20-1	CSARDQHSPLHF	TGCAGTGCTAGAGATCAACATTCACCCCTCCACTTT
TRBJ2-1	NA	TRBD2	TRBV25-1	CASTTQERSGSGPEQFF	TGTGCCAGCACCACCCAAGAGAGGAGCGGGAGTGGTCCCGAGCAGTTCTTC
TRBJ1-2	NA	NA	TRBV29-1	CSVVRAYGYTF	TGCAGCGTTGTCCGCGCCTATGGCTACACCTTC
TRBJ2-5	few	NA	TRBV29-1	CSVAGRFQETQYF	TGCAGCGTTGCCGGGAGATTCCAAGAGACCCAGTACTTC
TRBJ2-5	NA	TRBD2	TRBV11-2	CASSNQGLAGGLETQYF	TGTGCCAGCAGCAATCAAGGACTAGCGGGAGGGTTAGAGACCCAGTACTTC
TRBJ2-7	NA	NA	TRBV20-1	CSADTGANPSYEQYF	TGCAGTGCTGACACAGGAGCTAACCCCTCCTACGAGCAGTACTTC
TRBJ2-3	few	TRBD2	TRBV12-3/TRBV12-4	CASSFSGYSTDTQYF	TGTGCCAGCAGCTTTAGCGGGTATAGCACAGATACGCAGTATTTT
TRBJ1-4	few	NA	TRBV20-1	CSARTSWGEKLFF	TGCAGTGCTCGGACGTCATGGGGGGAAAAACTGTTTTTT